Listed below are T cell receptor beta chains from one sample, sequenced in a study of T cells after yellow fever vaccination. MiXCR was run by TCRdb on the 5' RACE reads, yielding one entry per CDR3 protein. The table includes tens of thousands of distinct CDR3 sequences, more than 6.5% detected once. Source: CD8+ T cells sorted from PBMCs, taken about 41 days after the first yellow fever vaccination. These receptors came from a young man who received the YFV17D yellow fever vaccine. CDR3s include the opening cysteine and the closing phenylalanine or tryptophan. A D gene is named only where the DNA matches it firmly. Rows may omit the clone size; those that give it use once, few, many or a size class.

size: many; J: TRBJ1-1; D: NA; V: TRBV12-3/TRBV12-4; DNA: TGTGCCAGCAGTTCTTCAGGGGCGTTAGACACTGAAGCTTTCTTT; CDR3: CASSSSGALDTEAFF
size: many; J: TRBJ2-1; D: TRBD1; V: TRBV7-8; DNA: TGTGCCAGCAGCTTAGGTTATGACAGGGGAAGGTACAATGAGCAGTTCTTC; CDR3: CASSLGYDRGRYNEQFF
size: NA; J: TRBJ1-6; D: NA; V: TRBV20-1; DNA: TGCAGTGCCCCCGAATACTCCTATAATTCACCCCTCCACTTT; CDR3: CSAPEYSYNSPLHF
size: many; J: TRBJ2-1; D: NA; V: TRBV5-1; DNA: TGCGCCAGCAGCTTGTCATCTAGACGGGATGAGCAGTTCTTC; CDR3: CASSLSSRRDEQFF
size: few; J: TRBJ1-1; D: NA; V: TRBV6-6; DNA: TGTGCCAGCAGACCAATGAACACTGAAGCTTTCTTT; CDR3: CASRPMNTEAFF
size: many; J: TRBJ2-1; D: TRBD2; V: TRBV27; DNA: TGTGCCAGCAGTTTCGTCACTAGCGGGGGGTACAATGAGCAGTTCTTC; CDR3: CASSFVTSGGYNEQFF
size: NA; J: TRBJ2-7; D: TRBD2; V: TRBV7-9; DNA: TGTGCCAGCAGCTTAGTAGTTGGGACTAGCGCCTACGAGCAGTACTTC; CDR3: CASSLVVGTSAYEQYF
size: NA; J: TRBJ2-1; D: NA; V: TRBV7-9; DNA: TGTGCCAGCAGCTTAGGGGGGATGGAGCAGTTCTTC; CDR3: CASSLGGMEQFF
size: many; J: TRBJ2-3; D: TRBD1; V: TRBV4-3; DNA: TGCGCCAGCAGCCAGTCCCCAGGGGGTGGTTTAGCAGATACGCAGTATTTT; CDR3: CASSQSPGGGLADTQYF
size: few; J: TRBJ2-3; D: TRBD2; V: TRBV16; DNA: TGTGCCAGCAGCCAATGGAGCGGGGGGCCCACAGATACGCAGTATTTT; CDR3: CASSQWSGGPTDTQYF
size: few; J: TRBJ2-3; D: TRBD2; V: TRBV4-1; DNA: TGCGCCAGCAGCCAGAGGACTAGCGGTGATACGCAGTATTTT; CDR3: CASSQRTSGDTQYF
size: many; J: TRBJ1-2; D: NA; V: TRBV12-3/TRBV12-4; DNA: TGTGCCAGCTCGGGGGGCTGGTATGGCTACACCTTC; CDR3: CASSGGWYGYTF
size: many; J: TRBJ1-4; D: TRBD1; V: TRBV12-3/TRBV12-4; DNA: TGTGCCAGCAGTATAACAGGGGCAGACGAGGAAAAACTGTTTTTT; CDR3: CASSITGADEEKLFF
size: many; J: TRBJ2-3; D: TRBD1; V: TRBV12-3/TRBV12-4; DNA: TGTGCCAGCAAGGGGGCGGGCACAGATACGCAGTATTTT; CDR3: CASKGAGTDTQYF
size: many; J: TRBJ2-7; D: NA; V: TRBV5-1; DNA: TGCGCCAGCACCCCTGGAGGAGGCTACGAGCAGTACTTC; CDR3: CASTPGGGYEQYF
size: many; J: TRBJ2-2; D: NA; V: TRBV11-2; DNA: TGTGCCAGCCGCCTAGGACGAGGACTCCAAAACACCGGGGAGCTGTTTTTT; CDR3: CASRLGRGLQNTGELFF
size: many; J: TRBJ2-3; D: NA; V: TRBV2; DNA: TGTGCCAGCAGTGGTAGAGACTCAGAAATGGATACGCAGTATTTT; CDR3: CASSGRDSEMDTQYF
size: NA; J: TRBJ1-5; D: NA; V: TRBV6-5; DNA: TGTGCCAGCATCTGGAGCAATCAGCCCCAGCATTTT; CDR3: CASIWSNQPQHF
size: many; J: TRBJ2-1; D: NA; V: TRBV12-3/TRBV12-4; DNA: TGTGCCAGCAGACAAGAACTAGGCGGGTCCTACAATGAGCAGTTCTTC; CDR3: CASRQELGGSYNEQFF
size: NA; J: TRBJ2-5; D: NA; V: TRBV7-6; DNA: TGTGCCAGCAGCTCCCAGACTAGGTCAGGTGTGGAGACCCAGTACTTC; CDR3: CASSSQTRSGVETQYF
size: many; J: TRBJ2-2; D: TRBD2; V: TRBV4-2; DNA: TGTGCCAGCAGCCAGAACTTCGGGACTAGCGGGGAGGAGCTGTTTTTT; CDR3: CASSQNFGTSGEELFF
size: few; J: TRBJ1-5; D: NA; V: TRBV6-1; DNA: TGTGCCAGCAGTCAACGGACAGCCCAGCCCCAGCATTTT; CDR3: CASSQRTAQPQHF
size: few; J: TRBJ2-3; D: TRBD1; V: TRBV20-1; DNA: TGCAGTGCTAGACCCCCGGGACAGGGGGGAGATACGCAGTATTTT; CDR3: CSARPPGQGGDTQYF
size: many; J: TRBJ2-3; D: NA; V: TRBV5-1; DNA: TGCGCCAGCAGCTGGGTGGGGTTGACAGATACGCAGTATTTT; CDR3: CASSWVGLTDTQYF
size: many; J: TRBJ1-1; D: NA; V: TRBV4-3; DNA: TGCGCCAGCAGCCAAGTGACTGGGGGCAATACTGAAGCTTTCTTT; CDR3: CASSQVTGGNTEAFF
size: NA; J: TRBJ2-2; D: TRBD1; V: TRBV6-1; DNA: TGTGCCAGCAATGGGGACACCGGGACAGGGGACACCGGGGAGCTGTTTTTT; CDR3: CASNGDTGTGDTGELFF
size: many; J: TRBJ2-2; D: NA; V: TRBV4-1; DNA: TGCGCCAGCAGCCCCGGACACAACGCGAACACCGGGGAGCTGTTTTTT; CDR3: CASSPGHNANTGELFF
size: few; J: TRBJ2-7; D: TRBD2; V: TRBV4-2; DNA: TGTGCCAGCAGCCAAGAGCGGGGGGGCCGTTACGAGCAGTACTTC; CDR3: CASSQERGGRYEQYF